This T cell receptor (beta chain) was captured in a study of early T cells in non-severe SARS-CoV-2 infection. At the level of the study: Chains stayed unpaired after sequencing of bulk RNA from unsorted whole blood. Study observations and caveats: CD4 and private specificities were missed by VDJdb matching, which favored anti-spike CD8 responses.

The ends lost 3 bases at V and 2 bases at J; junction bases unmatched: 13. The CDR3 is 17 amino acids. Germline V gene sequence: CDR1 KGHSH, CDR2 LQKENI. Individual cDNA molecules were tagged with unique molecular identifiers, the study reported. TCRdb analysed the 5' RACE reads with MiXCR anew, one entry per CDR3 protein. The table records about 29,000 distinct CDR3 sequences, 5% of them present only once. This clonotype came up many times. No antigen is known for it. The TCR was taken from an adult who was a healthcare worker with PCR-confirmed SARS-CoV-2 infection or an uninfected control (not recorded which). Sequenced input: whole blood. The chain links TRBV18 to TRBJ2-7, with TRBD2 matching 7 bases. The CDR3 sequence: CASSPGTEKGGAYEQYF. CDR3 in DNA: TGTGCCAGCTCACCGGGGACGGAGAAGGGAGGGGCCTACGAGCAGTACTTC.